The following is a T cell receptor (beta chain) sequence with its context. These data belong to a study of shared clonotypes between healthy human individuals. Looked up from germline, CDR1 is MDHEN and CDR2 is SYDVKM. CDR3 length equals 13 residues. Trimming cost V 10 bases and J 5 bases; bases outside gene matches: 9. Methods used by the authors: Quality scores were absent from the junction-only immunoSEQ sequences, so filtering differed. Sequenced by immunoSEQ multiplex PCR; TCRdb stores in-frame clones only, minus some. From that table come the V and J calls and clone size; the DNA was used to work out D and trimming. The sample has millions of clones, over 85% seen once.

The clonotype comes from a man in his late teens or twenties in good health. Source material: naive CD4+ T cells sorted from blood. Regarding subset: CD45RA+ positively selected. The gene calls are TRBV28 and TRBJ1-2; 8 nucleotides line up with TRBD1. The chain's CDR3 is CATRGDRLYGYTF. The CDR3 coding sequence is TGTGCCACCAGGGGGGACAGGCTATATGGCTACACCTTC.